The clone carrying this T cell receptor (beta chain) was seen only a few times. Its antigen remains unknown. Both peripheral blood and punch biopsies of lesional scalp skin were obtained from patients who had alopecia areata. V lost 0 bases and J 4 bases, leaving 12 bases between the germline ends. CDR3 length equals 15 residues. Germline V gives CDR1 LNHDA, CDR2 SQIVND (reference sequence). The sample originates from a study of CD8+ T cells in alopecia areata. For the study at large: Each of the treated patients was given oral tofacitinib, 5 to 10 mg twice daily, for moderate-to-severe alopecia areata. Patients remained on tofacitinib for 6 to 18 months and then went 6 months without it. Overall study results and limits: Lesional scalp displayed greater clonality than normal scalp, most notably in alopecia totalis/universalis. Scalp samples also yield sequences from resident alphabeta T cells of normal skin.

Sequencing relied on a cDNA template that was reverse transcribed from extracted RNA. The repertoire was sequenced with immunoSEQ multiplex PCR; TCRdb's copy has only in-frame clones and lacks some. Of about 7,500 clones in the sample, about two thirds were seen once. The chain combines TRBV19 with TRBJ1-2; a weak D match, TRBD1 (5 bases). The material sequenced was skin, taken at week 0. This sequence originates from a human donor with alopecia areata. The CDR3 loop reads CASSIEGYGAYGYTF. In nucleotides, the CDR3 is TGTGCCAGTAGTATAGAAGGGTACGGGGCCTATGGCTACACCTTC.